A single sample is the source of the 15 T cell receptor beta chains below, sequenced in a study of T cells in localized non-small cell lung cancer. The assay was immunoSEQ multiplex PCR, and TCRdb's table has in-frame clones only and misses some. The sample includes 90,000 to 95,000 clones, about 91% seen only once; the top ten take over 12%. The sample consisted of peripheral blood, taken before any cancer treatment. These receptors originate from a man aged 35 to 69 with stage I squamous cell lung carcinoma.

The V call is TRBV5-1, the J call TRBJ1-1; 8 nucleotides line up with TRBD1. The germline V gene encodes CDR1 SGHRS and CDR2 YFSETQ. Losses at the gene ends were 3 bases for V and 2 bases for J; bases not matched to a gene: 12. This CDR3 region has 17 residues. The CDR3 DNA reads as TGCGCCAGCAGCTCTGTTGTTGAGACAGGGGTAAACACTGAAGCTTTCTTT. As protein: CASSSVVETGVNTEAFF.

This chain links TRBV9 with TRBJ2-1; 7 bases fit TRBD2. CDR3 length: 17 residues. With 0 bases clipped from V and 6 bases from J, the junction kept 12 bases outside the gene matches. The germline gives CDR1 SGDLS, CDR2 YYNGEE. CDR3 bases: TGTGCCAGCAGCGTAGGCGCTAGCGGTGGATCCGGCAATGAGCAGTTCTTC. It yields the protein CASSVGASGGSGNEQFF. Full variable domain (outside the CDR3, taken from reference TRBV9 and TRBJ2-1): DSGVTQTPKHLITATGQRVTLRCSPRSGDLSVYWYQQSLDQGLQFLIQYYNGEERAKGNILERFSAQQFPDLHSELNLSSLELGDSALYFCASSVGASGGSGNEQFFGPGTRLTVL.

CDR3 DNA sequence: TGTGCCAGTTATGACAGGGGTAGGTACGAGCAGTACTTC. The encoded protein is CASYDRGRYEQYF. This chain joins TRBV5-6 and TRBJ2-7, with 8 bases matching TRBD1. CDR1 is SGHDT, CDR2 YYEEEE, per germline. Trimming removed 8 bases from V and 4 bases from J; junction bases left unmatched: 8. This CDR3 comprises 13 residues.

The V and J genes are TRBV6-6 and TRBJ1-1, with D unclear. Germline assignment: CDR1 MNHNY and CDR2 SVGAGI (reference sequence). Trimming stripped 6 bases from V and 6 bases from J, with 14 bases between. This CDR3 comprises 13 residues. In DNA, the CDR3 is TGTGCCAGCAGGGACTATACGAGCTCTGAAGCTTTCTTT. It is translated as CASRDYTSSEAFF.

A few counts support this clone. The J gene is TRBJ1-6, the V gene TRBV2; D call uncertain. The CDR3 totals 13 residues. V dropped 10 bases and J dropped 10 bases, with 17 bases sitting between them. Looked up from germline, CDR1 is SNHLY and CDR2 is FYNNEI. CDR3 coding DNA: TGTGCCACCTCCGTGAAGGGAGGCTCACCCCTCCACTTT. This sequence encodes CATSVKGGSPLHF. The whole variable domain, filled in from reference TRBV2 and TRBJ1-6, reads EPEVTQTPSHQVTQMGQEVILRCVPISNHLYFYWYRQILGQKVEFLVSFYNNEISEKSEIFDDQFSVERPDGSNFTLKIRSTKLEDSAMYFCATSVKGGSPLHFGNGTRLTVT.

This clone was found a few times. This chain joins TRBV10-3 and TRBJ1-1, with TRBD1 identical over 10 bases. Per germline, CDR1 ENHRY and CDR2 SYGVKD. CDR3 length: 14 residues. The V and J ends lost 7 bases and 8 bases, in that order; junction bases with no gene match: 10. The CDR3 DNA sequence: TGTGCCATCACCACCGGGACAGGGGCCCAAGAAGCTTTCTTT. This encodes CAITTGTGAQEAFF.

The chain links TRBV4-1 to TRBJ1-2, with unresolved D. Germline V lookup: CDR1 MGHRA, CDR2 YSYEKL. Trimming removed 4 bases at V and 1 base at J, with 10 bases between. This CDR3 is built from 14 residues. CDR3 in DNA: TGCGCCAGCAGCCGGACGGAAGTTAACTATGGCTACACCTTC. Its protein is CASSRTEVNYGYTF.

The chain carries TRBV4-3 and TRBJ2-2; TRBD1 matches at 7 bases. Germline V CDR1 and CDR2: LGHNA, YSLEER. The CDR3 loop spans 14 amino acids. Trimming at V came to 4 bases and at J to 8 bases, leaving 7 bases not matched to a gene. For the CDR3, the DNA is TGCGCCAGCAGCCGCCAAGGGGGCACGGGGGAGCTGTTTTTT. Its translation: CASSRQGGTGELFF.

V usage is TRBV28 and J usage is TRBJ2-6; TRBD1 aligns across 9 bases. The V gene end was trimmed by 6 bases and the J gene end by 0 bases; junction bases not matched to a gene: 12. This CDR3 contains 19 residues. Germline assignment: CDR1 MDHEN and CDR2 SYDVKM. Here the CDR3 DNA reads TGTGCCAGCAGGGGAACAGGGGGCTGGTTATCCTCTGGGGCCAACGTCCTGACTTTC. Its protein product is CASRGTGGWLSSGANVLTF.

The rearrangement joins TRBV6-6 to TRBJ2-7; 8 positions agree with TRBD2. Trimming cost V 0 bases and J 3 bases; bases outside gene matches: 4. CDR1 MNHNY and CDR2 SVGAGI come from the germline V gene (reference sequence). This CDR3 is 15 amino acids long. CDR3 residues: CASSYSGLAGYEQYF. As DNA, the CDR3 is TGTGCCAGCAGTTACTCTGGGCTAGCGGGCTACGAGCAGTACTTC.

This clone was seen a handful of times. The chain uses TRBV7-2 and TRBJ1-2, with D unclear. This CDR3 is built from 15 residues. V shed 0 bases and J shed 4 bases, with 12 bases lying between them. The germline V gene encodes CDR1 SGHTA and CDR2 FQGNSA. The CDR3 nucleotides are TGTGCCAGCAGCTTAGCACGGCGGCAGACCTATGGCTACACCTTC. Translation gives CASSLARRQTYGYTF.

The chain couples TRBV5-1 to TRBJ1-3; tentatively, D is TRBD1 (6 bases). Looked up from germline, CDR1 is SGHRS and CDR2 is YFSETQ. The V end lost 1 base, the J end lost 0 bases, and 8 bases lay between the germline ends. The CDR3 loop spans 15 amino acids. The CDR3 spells CASSLPQGSGNTIYF. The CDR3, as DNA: TGCGCCAGCAGCTTGCCACAGGGCTCTGGAAACACCATATATTTT.

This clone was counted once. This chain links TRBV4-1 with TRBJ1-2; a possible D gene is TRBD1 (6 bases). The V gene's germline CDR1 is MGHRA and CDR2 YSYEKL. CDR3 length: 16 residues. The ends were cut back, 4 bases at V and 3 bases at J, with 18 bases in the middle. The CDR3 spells CASSPFGGRKDYGYTF. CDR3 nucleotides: TGCGCCAGCAGCCCATTTGGGGGGCGGAAAGACTATGGCTACACCTTC.

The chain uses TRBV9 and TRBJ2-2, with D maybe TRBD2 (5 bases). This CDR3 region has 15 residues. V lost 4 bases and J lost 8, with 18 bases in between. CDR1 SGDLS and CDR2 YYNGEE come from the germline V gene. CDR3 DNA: TGTGCCAGCAGCTCCCGGACTGGCTTTGCGGGGGAGCTGTTTTTT. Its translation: CASSSRTGFAGELFF.

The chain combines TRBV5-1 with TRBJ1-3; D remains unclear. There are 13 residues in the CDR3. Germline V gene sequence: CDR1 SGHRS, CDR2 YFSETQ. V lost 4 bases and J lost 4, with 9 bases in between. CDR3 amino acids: CASSADGGNTIYF. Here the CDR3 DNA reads TGCGCCAGCAGCGCGGACGGGGGAAACACCATATATTTT.